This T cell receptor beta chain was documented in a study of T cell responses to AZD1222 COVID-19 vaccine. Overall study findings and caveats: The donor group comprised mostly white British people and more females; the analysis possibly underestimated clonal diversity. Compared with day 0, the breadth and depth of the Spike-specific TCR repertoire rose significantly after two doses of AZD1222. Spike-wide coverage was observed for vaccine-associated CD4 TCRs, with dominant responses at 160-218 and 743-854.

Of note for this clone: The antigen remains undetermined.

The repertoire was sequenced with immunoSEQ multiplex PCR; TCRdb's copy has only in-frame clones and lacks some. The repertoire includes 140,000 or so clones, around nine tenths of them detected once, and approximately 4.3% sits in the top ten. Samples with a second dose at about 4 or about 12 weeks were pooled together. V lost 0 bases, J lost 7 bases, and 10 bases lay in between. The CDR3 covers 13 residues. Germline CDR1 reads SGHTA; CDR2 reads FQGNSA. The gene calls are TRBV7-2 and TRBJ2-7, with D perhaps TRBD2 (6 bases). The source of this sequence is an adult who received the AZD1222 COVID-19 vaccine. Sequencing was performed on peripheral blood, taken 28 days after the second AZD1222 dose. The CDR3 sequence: CASSLAGLREQYF. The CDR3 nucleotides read TGTGCCAGCAGCTTAGCGGGACTTCGGGAGCAGTACTTC.